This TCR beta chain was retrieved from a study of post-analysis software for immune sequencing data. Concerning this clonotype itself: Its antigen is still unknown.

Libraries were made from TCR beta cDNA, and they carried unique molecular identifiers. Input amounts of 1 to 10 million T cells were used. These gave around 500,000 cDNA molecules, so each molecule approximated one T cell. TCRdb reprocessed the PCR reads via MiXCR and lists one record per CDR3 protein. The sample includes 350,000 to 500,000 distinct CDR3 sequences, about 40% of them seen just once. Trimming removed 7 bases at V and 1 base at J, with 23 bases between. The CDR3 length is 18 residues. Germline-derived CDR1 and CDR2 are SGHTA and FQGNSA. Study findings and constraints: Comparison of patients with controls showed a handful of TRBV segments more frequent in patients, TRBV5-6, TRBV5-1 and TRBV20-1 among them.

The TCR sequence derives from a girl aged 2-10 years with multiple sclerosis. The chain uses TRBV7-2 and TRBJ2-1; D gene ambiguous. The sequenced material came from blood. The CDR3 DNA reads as TGTGCCAGCAACTCCCTCACGACCCTTCGAAGATCCTACAATGAGCAGTTCTTC. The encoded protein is CASNSLTTLRRSYNEQFF.